These 8 T cell receptor beta chains were sequenced from one sample in a study of T cell responses to AZD1222 COVID-19 vaccine. Here immunoSEQ multiplex PCR was the method, and the copy in TCRdb shows in-frame clones only, minus some. The sample gives tens of thousands of clones, over 65% of which show up once; approximately 23% is in the top ten. Sequencing used peripheral blood, obtained 28 days after the second AZD1222 dose. The receptors derive from an adult who received the AZD1222 COVID-19 vaccine.

The chain has TRBV27 and TRBJ1-5; D not certain. Per the germline V gene, CDR1 is MNHEY and CDR2 is SMNVEV (reference sequence). CDR3 length: 16 amino acids. The V end lost 5 bases, the J end lost 3 bases, and 17 bases lay between the germline ends. The CDR3 DNA follows: TGTGCCAGCAGTCCCAAAGTGGGGTACATCAATCAGCCCCAGCATTTT. This translates into CASSPKVGYINQPQHF.

This chain links TRBV16 with TRBJ1-1; tentatively, D is TRBD1 (5 bases). Trimming took 0 bases from V and 1 from J, leaving 9 bases between them. Germline V gene data show CDR1 as KGHSY and CDR2 as FQNENV. The CDR3 totals 15 residues. CDR3 coding DNA: TGTGCCAGCAGCCAATCGCCAAGGGGGAACACTGAAGCTTTCTTT. Protein product: CASSQSPRGNTEAFF.

The chain is built from TRBV9 and TRBJ1-2; D is ambiguous. From germline, CDR1 is SGDLS and CDR2 YYNGEE. The ends were cut back, 0 bases at V and 3 bases at J, with 15 bases in the middle. The CDR3 is 16 amino acids. CDR3 sequence reads: CASSVDLPRADYGYTF. CDR3 nucleotides: TGTGCCAGCAGCGTAGACCTCCCTAGGGCGGACTATGGCTACACCTTC.

V and J are TRBV19 and TRBJ1-5, with D perhaps matching TRBD1 (6 bases). Germline assignment: CDR1 LNHDA and CDR2 SQIVND (reference sequence). This CDR3 is built from 14 residues. Trimming removed 6 bases from V and 4 bases from J, with 13 bases in between. CDR3 DNA: TGTGCCAGTAGGAGGCCGGACAGAAATCAGCCCCAGCATTTT. This codes for CASRRPDRNQPQHF.

The J gene is TRBJ2-2, the V gene TRBV9; D is uncertain. Between the trimmed V and J ends, which lost 2 bases and 6 bases, there was a span of 8 bases. This CDR3 has 13 residues. CDR1 and CDR2 (germline): SGDLS, YYNGEE. The DNA for the CDR3 is TGTGCCAGCAGCGTTACCGGCGCCGGGGAGCTGTTTTTT. Protein sequence: CASSVTGAGELFF.

The genes are TRBV12-3 or TRBV12-4 and TRBJ1-1; D is perhaps TRBD1 (6 bases). The CDR3 spans 13 residues. V lost 5 bases and J lost 10, with 17 bases in between. CDR3 amino acids: CASSRGGTYLAFF. CDR3 nucleotides: TGTGCCAGCAGTAGGGGGGGGACATACCTAGCTTTCTTT.

In its sample, this clone was seen a few times. V gene TRBV4-1 combines with J gene TRBJ2-7, with 7 bases matching TRBD1. There are 14 residues in the CDR3. The J segment lost 5 bases and the V segment lost 4 bases, leaving 8 bases of the junction unmatched. CDR1 MGHRA and CDR2 YSYEKL come from the germline V gene. In DNA, the CDR3 is TGCGCCAGCAGCCTTCGACAGGGCCTGGACGAGCAGTACTTC. Its translation is CASSLRQGLDEQYF.

The chain carries TRBV7-2 and TRBJ1-1; a possible D gene is TRBD1 (6 bases). The V end was cut by 0 bases, the J end by 1 base, with 18 bases between. The CDR3 spans 18 residues. Germline V gene lookup returns CDR1 SGHTA and CDR2 FQGNSA. CDR3 sequence: CASSLAAGAGTSNTEAFF. DNA for the CDR3: TGTGCCAGCAGCTTAGCGGCAGGGGCGGGCACCTCGAACACTGAAGCTTTCTTT.